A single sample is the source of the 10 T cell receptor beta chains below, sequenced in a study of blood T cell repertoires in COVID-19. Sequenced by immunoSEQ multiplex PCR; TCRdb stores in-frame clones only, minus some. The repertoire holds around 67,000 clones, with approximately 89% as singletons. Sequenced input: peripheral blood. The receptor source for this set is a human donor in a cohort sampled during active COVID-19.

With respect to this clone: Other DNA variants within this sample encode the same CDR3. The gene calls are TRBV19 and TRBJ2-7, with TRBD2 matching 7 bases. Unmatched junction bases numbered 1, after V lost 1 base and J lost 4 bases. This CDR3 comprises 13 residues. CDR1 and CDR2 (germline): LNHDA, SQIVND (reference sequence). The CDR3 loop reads CASSIGGGYEQYF. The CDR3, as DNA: TGTGCCAGTAGTATAGGGGGGGGGTACGAGCAGTACTTC.

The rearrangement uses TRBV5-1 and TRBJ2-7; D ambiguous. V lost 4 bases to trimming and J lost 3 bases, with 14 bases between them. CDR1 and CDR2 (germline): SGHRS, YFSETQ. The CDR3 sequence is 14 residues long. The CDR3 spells CASSPRDSHYEQYF. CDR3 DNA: TGCGCCAGCAGCCCACGAGACTCCCACTACGAGCAGTACTTC.

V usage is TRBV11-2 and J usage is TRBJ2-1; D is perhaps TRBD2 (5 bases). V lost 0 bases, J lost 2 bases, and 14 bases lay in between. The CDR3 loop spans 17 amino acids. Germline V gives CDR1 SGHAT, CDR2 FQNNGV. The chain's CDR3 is CASSLDPREGPYNEQFF. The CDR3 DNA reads TGTGCCAGCAGCTTAGATCCGAGGGAAGGCCCCTACAATGAGCAGTTCTTC. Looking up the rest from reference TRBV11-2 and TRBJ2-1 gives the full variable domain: EAGVAQSPRYKIIEKRQSVAFWCNPISGHATLYWYQQILGQGPKLLIQFQNNGVVDDSQLPKDRFSAERLKGVDSTLKIQPAKLEDSAVYLCASSLDPREGPYNEQFFGPGTRLTVL.

The CDR3 DNA reads TGTGCCAGCAGCTTTGGCCTAGGGGACTACGAGCAGTACTTC. Its translation is CASSFGLGDYEQYF. V usage is TRBV5-6 and J usage is TRBJ2-7; D perhaps matches TRBD1 (5 bases). This CDR3 comprises 14 residues. CDR1 and CDR2 (germline): SGHDT, YYEEEE. Trimming stripped 2 bases from V and 3 bases from J, with 12 bases between.

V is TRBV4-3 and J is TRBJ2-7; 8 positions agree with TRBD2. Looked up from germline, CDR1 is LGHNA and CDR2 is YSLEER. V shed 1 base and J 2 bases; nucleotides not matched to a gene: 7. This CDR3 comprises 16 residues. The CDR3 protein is CASSQAQPGGAYEQYF. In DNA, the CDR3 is TGCGCCAGCAGCCAAGCCCAGCCGGGGGGGGCCTACGAGCAGTACTTC.

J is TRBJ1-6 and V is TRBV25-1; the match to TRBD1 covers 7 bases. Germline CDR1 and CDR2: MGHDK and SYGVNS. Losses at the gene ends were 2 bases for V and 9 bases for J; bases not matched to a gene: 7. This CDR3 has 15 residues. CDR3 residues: CASSENRGRFSPLHF. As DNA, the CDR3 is TGTGCCAGCAGTGAAAATAGGGGGCGCTTTTCACCCCTCCACTTT. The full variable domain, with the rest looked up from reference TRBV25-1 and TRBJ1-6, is EADIYQTPRYLVIGTGKKITLECSQTMGHDKMYWYQQDPGMELHLIHYSYGVNSTEKGDLSSESTVSRIRTEHFPLTLESARPSHTSQYLCASSENRGRFSPLHFGNGTRLTVT.

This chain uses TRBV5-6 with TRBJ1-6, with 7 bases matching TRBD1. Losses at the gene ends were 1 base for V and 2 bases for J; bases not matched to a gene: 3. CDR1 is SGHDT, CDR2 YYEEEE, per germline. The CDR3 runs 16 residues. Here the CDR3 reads CASSLNRGPYNSPLHF. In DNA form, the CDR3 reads TGTGCCAGCAGCTTGAACAGGGGCCCCTATAATTCACCCCTCCACTTT.

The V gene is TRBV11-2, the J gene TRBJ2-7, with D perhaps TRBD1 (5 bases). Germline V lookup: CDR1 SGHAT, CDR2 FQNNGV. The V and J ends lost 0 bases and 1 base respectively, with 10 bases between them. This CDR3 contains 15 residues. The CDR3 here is CASSLEPGHSYEQYF. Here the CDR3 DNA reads TGTGCCAGCAGCTTAGAGCCAGGGCATTCCTACGAGCAGTACTTC. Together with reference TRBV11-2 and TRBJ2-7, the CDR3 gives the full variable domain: EAGVAQSPRYKIIEKRQSVAFWCNPISGHATLYWYQQILGQGPKLLIQFQNNGVVDDSQLPKDRFSAERLKGVDSTLKIQPAKLEDSAVYLCASSLEPGHSYEQYFGPGTRLTVT.

The CDR3 reads CASSLEDSEAFF. The CDR3 bases are TGTGCCAGCAGTTTAGAAGACAGTGAAGCTTTCTTT. The chain carries TRBV12-3 or TRBV12-4 and TRBJ1-1; a weak D match, TRBD1 (5 bases). The CDR3 has 12 residues. V shed 1 base and J shed 7 bases, with 7 bases lying between them.

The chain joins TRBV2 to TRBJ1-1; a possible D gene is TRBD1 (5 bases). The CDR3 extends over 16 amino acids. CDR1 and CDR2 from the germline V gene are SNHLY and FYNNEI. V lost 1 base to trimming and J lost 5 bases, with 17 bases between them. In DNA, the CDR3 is TGTGCCAGCAGTGAAGGGTGGACGGGGGGGGTTACTGAAGCTTTCTTT. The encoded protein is CASSEGWTGGVTEAFF.